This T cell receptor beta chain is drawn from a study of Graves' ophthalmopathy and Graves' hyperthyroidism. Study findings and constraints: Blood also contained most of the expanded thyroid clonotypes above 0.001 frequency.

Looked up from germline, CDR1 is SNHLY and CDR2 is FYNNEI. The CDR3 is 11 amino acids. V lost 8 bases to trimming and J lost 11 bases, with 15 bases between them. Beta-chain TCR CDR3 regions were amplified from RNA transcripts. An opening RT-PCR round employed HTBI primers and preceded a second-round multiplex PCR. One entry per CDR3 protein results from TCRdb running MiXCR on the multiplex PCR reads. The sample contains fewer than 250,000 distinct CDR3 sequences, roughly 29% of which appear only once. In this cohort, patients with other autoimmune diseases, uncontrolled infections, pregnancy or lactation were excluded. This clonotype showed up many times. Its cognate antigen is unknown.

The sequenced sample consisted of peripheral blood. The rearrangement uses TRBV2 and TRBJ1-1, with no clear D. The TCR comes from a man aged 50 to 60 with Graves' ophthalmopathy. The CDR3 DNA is TGTGCCAGCGCGAGGACCGGGGAGGCTTTCTTT. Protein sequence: CASARTGEAFF.